A selection of T cell receptor beta chains follows, all from one sample in a study of identical twins. From the 5' RACE reads, TCRdb called clonotypes with MiXCR, one entry per CDR3 protein. Among 600,000 to 700,000 distinct CDR3 sequences listed, about 20% were seen once. The same sample was also used in a study of T cells expressing NK-cell markers.

What was sequenced was PBMCs. These receptors were taken from a woman between 18 and 30 years old in good health. Both conserved end residues are part of each CDR3. Each record gives: D gene, clone size, J gene, V gene, CDR3 protein, CDR3 DNA. A D gene is named only where the DNA matches it firmly. Size values are once, few and many counts, or a class for expanded clones, and some rows have none.

D gene: TRBD1; clone size: few; J gene: TRBJ2-1; V gene: TRBV29-1; CDR3 protein: CSVGSRDRGYNEQFF; CDR3 DNA: TGCAGCGTTGGAAGTAGGGACAGAGGCTACAATGAGCAGTTCTTC
D gene: TRBD2; clone size: few; J gene: TRBJ2-7; V gene: TRBV4-2; CDR3 protein: CASSQRGGTSGYEQYF; CDR3 DNA: TGTGCCAGCAGCCAACGGGGAGGGACTAGCGGCTACGAGCAGTACTTC
D gene: TRBD2; clone size: few; J gene: TRBJ2-1; V gene: TRBV7-9; CDR3 protein: CASSIEGGRASNEQFF; CDR3 DNA: TGTGCCAGCAGCATAGAGGGCGGGAGGGCCTCCAATGAGCAGTTCTTC
D gene: TRBD2; clone size: -; J gene: TRBJ2-5; V gene: TRBV20-1; CDR3 protein: CSARDSNAGGRWETQYF; CDR3 DNA: TGCAGTGCTAGAGATTCTAACGCGGGAGGGCGGTGGGAGACCCAGTACTTC
D gene: -; clone size: -; J gene: TRBJ1-4; V gene: TRBV12-3/TRBV12-4; CDR3 protein: CASSRSTRLEKLFF; CDR3 DNA: TGTGCCAGCAGTAGATCGACCCGCCTGGAAAAACTGTTTTTT
D gene: TRBD2; clone size: -; J gene: TRBJ2-1; V gene: TRBV6-1; CDR3 protein: CASSEPGLVKYNEQFF; CDR3 DNA: TGTGCCAGCAGTGAGCCGGGACTAGTCAAATACAATGAGCAGTTCTTC
D gene: -; clone size: -; J gene: TRBJ2-5; V gene: TRBV7-9; CDR3 protein: CASSFVDVLAPQETQYF; CDR3 DNA: TGTGCCAGCAGCTTTGTAGACGTACTAGCACCACAAGAGACCCAGTACTTC
D gene: TRBD1; clone size: many; J gene: TRBJ1-6; V gene: TRBV4-3; CDR3 protein: CASSVDRAIDSPLHF; CDR3 DNA: TGCGCCAGCAGCGTCGACAGGGCAATCGATTCACCCCTCCACTTT
D gene: -; clone size: many; J gene: TRBJ1-1; V gene: TRBV2; CDR3 protein: CASSEVTEAFF; CDR3 DNA: TGTGCCAGCAGTGAAGTCACTGAAGCTTTCTTT
D gene: TRBD2; clone size: -; J gene: TRBJ2-1; V gene: TRBV11-2; CDR3 protein: CASSLQGASGSYNEQFF; CDR3 DNA: TGTGCCAGCAGCTTACAGGGGGCTAGCGGGAGTTACAATGAGCAGTTCTTC
D gene: TRBD2; clone size: -; J gene: TRBJ2-1; V gene: TRBV11-1; CDR3 protein: CASSLNGLAGGPEYNEQFF; CDR3 DNA: TGTGCCAGCAGTTTGAATGGTCTAGCGGGAGGGCCGGAATACAATGAGCAGTTCTTC
D gene: -; clone size: -; J gene: TRBJ2-7; V gene: TRBV20-1; CDR3 protein: CSAQRGDHRPYEQYF; CDR3 DNA: TGCAGTGCACAAAGGGGAGACCATCGACCCTACGAGCAGTACTTC
D gene: -; clone size: few; J gene: TRBJ2-4; V gene: TRBV20-1; CDR3 protein: CSALGGAKNIQYF; CDR3 DNA: TGCAGTGCCCTAGGAGGGGCCAAAAACATTCAGTACTTC
D gene: -; clone size: -; J gene: TRBJ2-2; V gene: TRBV5-1; CDR3 protein: CASTLAGYTGELFF; CDR3 DNA: TGCGCCAGCACCCTGGCAGGGTACACCGGGGAGCTGTTTTTT
D gene: -; clone size: -; J gene: TRBJ2-1; V gene: TRBV20-1; CDR3 protein: CSASRTGNGEQFF; CDR3 DNA: TGCAGTGCCAGTAGGACGGGGAATGGTGAGCAGTTCTTC
D gene: -; clone size: few; J gene: TRBJ1-1; V gene: TRBV19; CDR3 protein: CASSLAILNTEAFF; CDR3 DNA: TGTGCCAGTTCTTTGGCCATACTGAACACTGAAGCTTTCTTT